This is a list of T cell receptor beta chains from one sample in a study of technical replicates of blood from several donors. Profiled with immunoSEQ multiplex PCR; TCRdb holds only in-frame clones, not every one. The sample shows some 87,000 clones, 85% to 95% of them seen only once. Sequencing was carried out using T cells isolated from PBMCs. The receptors derive from a human donor in good health. CDR3s include the opening cysteine and the closing phenylalanine or tryptophan. Each record gives: D gene, J gene, V gene, CDR3 protein, CDR3 DNA. The D gene is left open where the match is weak.

>.|TRBJ2-7|TRBV13
CASSLGLLESSYEQYF
TGTGCCAGCAGCTTAGGCCTTCTAGAGAGCTCCTACGAGCAGTACTTC
>.|TRBJ2-1|TRBV30
CAWRVQGLAYNEQFF
TGTGCCTGGAGGGTACAGGGATTGGCCTACAATGAGCAGTTCTTC
>.|TRBJ1-3|TRBV9
CASSPRPTVSGNTIYF
TGTGCCAGCAGCCCACGCCCCACAGTCTCTGGAAACACCATATATTTT
>.|TRBJ1-2|TRBV2
CASNRVSAGYTF
TGTGCCAGCAATCGGGTGTCGGCTGGCTACACCTTC
>.|TRBJ1-5|TRBV7-6
CASSLSGVSPSNQPQHF
TGTGCCAGCAGCTTATCCGGGGTCAGTCCTTCAAATCAGCCCCAGCATTTT
>.|TRBJ2-2|TRBV25-1
CASRRHSEELFF
TGTGCCAGCCGCCGACATTCTGAGGAGCTGTTTTTT
>.|TRBJ1-2|TRBV28
CASSSWQGLGYTF
TGTGCCAGCAGTTCGTGGCAGGGCCTGGGCTACACCTTC
>.|TRBJ2-1|TRBV7-3
CASSVAGSEQFF
TGTGCCAGCAGCGTGGCGGGTAGTGAGCAGTTCTTC
>TRBD2|TRBJ2-7|TRBV7-3
CASSLINPSSGRFNEQYF
TGTGCCAGCAGCTTAATAAACCCCTCTAGCGGGAGATTTAACGAGCAGTACTTC
>TRBD2|TRBJ2-3|TRBV7-8
CASSLSGRYTDTQYF
TGTGCCAGCAGCTTAAGCGGGAGATACACAGATACGCAGTATTTT
>.|TRBJ2-2|TRBV4-3
CASSLQGGELFF
TGCGCCAGCAGCTTACAGGGCGGGGAGCTGTTTTTT
>.|TRBJ2-3|TRBV9
CASSVGGVSSDTQYF
TGTGCCAGCAGCGTAGGGGGGGTTAGCTCAGATACGCAGTATTTT
>.|TRBJ2-1|TRBV14
CASSPQAYNEQFF
TGTGCCAGCAGTCCGCAGGCCTACAATGAGCAGTTCTTC
>TRBD1|TRBJ2-7|TRBV7-8
CASSLGIGQESSYEQYF
TGTGCCAGCAGCCTAGGTATCGGACAGGAGAGCTCCTACGAGCAGTACTTC
>.|TRBJ1-1|TRBV7-8
CASTNLNTEAFF
TGTGCCAGCACTAACTTGAACACTGAAGCTTTCTTT